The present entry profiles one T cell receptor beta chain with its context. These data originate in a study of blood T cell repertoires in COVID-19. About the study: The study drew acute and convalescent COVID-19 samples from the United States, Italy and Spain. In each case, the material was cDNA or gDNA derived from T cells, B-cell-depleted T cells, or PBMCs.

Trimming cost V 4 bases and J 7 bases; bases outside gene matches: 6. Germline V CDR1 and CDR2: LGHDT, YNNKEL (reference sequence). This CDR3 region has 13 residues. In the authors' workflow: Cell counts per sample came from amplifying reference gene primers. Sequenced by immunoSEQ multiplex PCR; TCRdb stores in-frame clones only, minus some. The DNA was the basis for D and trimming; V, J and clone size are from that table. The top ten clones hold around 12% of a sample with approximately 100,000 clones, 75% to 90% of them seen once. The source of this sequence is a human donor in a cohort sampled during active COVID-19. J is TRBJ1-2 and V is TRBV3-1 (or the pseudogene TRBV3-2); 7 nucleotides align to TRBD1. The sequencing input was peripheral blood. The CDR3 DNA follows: TGTGCCAGCAGCCTTCAGGGGGGCGGTGGCTACACCTTC. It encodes CASSLQGGGGYTF.